What follows is one TCR beta chain and its context. This entry belongs to a study of blood T cell repertoires in COVID-19. Across the whole study: Material from acute and convalescent COVID-19 was sourced from the United States, Italy and Spain. Sources were T cells, B-cell-depleted T cells, or PBMCs; the material itself was cDNA or gDNA.

Enrollees, about 18 to 89 years old, lived in around 23 US areas. Participant-given clinical history determined each cohort assignment. Per the germline V gene, CDR1 is SGHTA and CDR2 is FQGNSA. The CDR3 is 19 amino acids. The junction had 15 bases not matched to a gene; V was cut back by 3 bases and J by 7 bases. Method: immunoSEQ multiplex PCR; TCRdb's copy keeps in-frame clones and lacks some. The profile shows around 300,000 clones, around 88% of them singletons. This clonotype originated in a woman aged 40 to 49 who had recovered from COVID-19. The chain uses TRBV7-2 and TRBJ2-1; 13 bases map to TRBD2. The sample comprised PBMCs or T cells enriched from blood (not recorded which). CDR3 coding DNA: TGTGCCAGCAGCTTCGAAGGACTAGCGGGAGCTGGGTCGGGTAATGAGCAGTTCTTC. It yields the protein CASSFEGLAGAGSGNEQFF.